What follows are 7 T cell receptor beta chains derived from one specimen sequenced in a study of T cells after yellow fever vaccination. In TCRdb, the 5' RACE reads were re-called with MiXCR into one record per CDR3 protein. The sample has approximately 110,000 distinct CDR3 sequences; approximately 8.4% are singletons. The sequencing used CD8+ T cells sorted from PBMCs, collected 45 days after the yellow fever booster vaccination. The receptor source for this set is a man in his thirties or forties who received the YFV17D yellow fever vaccine.

This clonotype showed up many times. CDR3 protein: CASRPGQGQTQYF. The CDR3, as DNA: TGTGCCAGCAGACCGGGACAGGGTCAGACCCAGTACTTC. This chain joins TRBV7-2 and TRBJ2-5; the match to TRBD1 covers 9 bases. V trimming: 6 bases; J trimming: 6 bases; junction bases outside the gene matches: 5. This CDR3 is built from 13 residues. Germline V lookup: CDR1 SGHTA, CDR2 FQGNSA.

This clonotype was counted a few times. The chain is built from TRBV18 and TRBJ2-3, with unresolved D. The CDR3 totals 14 residues. The germline gives CDR1 KGHSH, CDR2 LQKENI. V was clipped by 0 bases and J by 2 bases, with 6 bases between them. In DNA form, the CDR3 reads TGTGCCAGCTCACCACCGTTAGACACAGATACGCAGTATTTT. This gives the protein CASSPPLDTDTQYF. Full variable domain (remainder filled in from reference TRBV18 and TRBJ2-3): NAGVMQNPRHLVRRRGQEARLRCSPMKGHSHVYWYRQLPEEGLKFMVYLQKENIIDESGMPKERFSAEFPKEGPSILRIQQVVRGDSAAYFCASSPPLDTDTQYFGPGTRLTVL.

This clonotype was counted only a few times. The gene calls are TRBV4-3 and TRBJ2-1, with D possibly called TRBD1 or TRBD2 (6 bases each). Per germline, CDR1 LGHNA and CDR2 YSLEER. This CDR3 spans 18 amino acids. V shed 0 bases and J shed 6 bases, with 21 bases lying between them. CDR3 sequence reads: CASSQEGGSYSYSNEQFF. DNA for the CDR3: TGCGCCAGCAGCCAAGAGGGGGGCTCCTACTCCTACAGCAATGAGCAGTTCTTC.

Ten or more counts support this clonotype. The gene calls are TRBV6-5 and TRBJ2-7; D perhaps matches TRBD1 (5 bases). CDR1 is MNHEY and CDR2 is SVGAGI in the germline V gene. V lost 5 bases, J lost 3 bases, and 8 bases lay in between. This CDR3 is built from 12 residues. CDR3 nucleotide sequence: TGTGCCAGCAGTACGACAGACTACGAGCAGTACTTC. Translating gives CASSTTDYEQYF.

The table lists this clonotype with many counts. The CDR3 coding sequence is TGTGCCAGCAGCTTAGAAGTTTGGGAGAACATTCAGTACTTC. Amino acids: CASSLEVWENIQYF. The chain joins TRBV7-8 to TRBJ2-4, with D tentatively TRBD2 (5 bases). Trimming took 1 base from V and 7 from J, leaving 11 bases between them. Germline CDR1 and CDR2: SGHVS and FQNEAQ. The length of the CDR3 is 14 residues.

This chain links TRBV7-9 with TRBJ2-7; the D gene is possibly TRBD1 (6 bases). From germline, CDR1 is SEHNR and CDR2 FQNEAQ (reference sequence). Trimming stripped 0 bases from V and 1 base from J, with 16 bases between. The CDR3 runs 17 residues. The CDR3 coding sequence is TGTGCCAGCAGCTTAGCCCCCGCCCGGCAGGGGTCCTACGAGCAGTACTTC. Protein: CASSLAPARQGSYEQYF.

This clonotype was seen a few times. This chain links TRBV25-1 with TRBJ2-2; D gene uncertain. Per germline, CDR1 MGHDK and CDR2 SYGVNS. Trimming removed 8 bases from V and 4 bases from J, with 11 bases in between. The CDR3 loop spans 13 amino acids. This CDR3 is CASLGSGTGELFF. CDR3 DNA sequence: TGTGCCAGCCTTGGGTCGGGCACCGGGGAGCTGTTTTTT.